This T cell receptor (beta chain) was documented in a study of blood T cell repertoires in COVID-19. TCRdb keeps only in-frame clones here, not all; method: immunoSEQ multiplex PCR. The repertoire includes under 200,000 clones, roughly 90% of them detected once, and 0.5% to 0.6% sits in the top ten. Germline V gives CDR1 SGHTA, CDR2 FQGNSA. The CDR3 runs to 16 residues. Trimming shortened V by 5 bases and J by 2 bases, and 15 bases separated the two germline ends. The sample was peripheral blood. The genes are TRBV7-2 and TRBJ2-2; possible D gene TRBD2, 6 bases. The clonotype originates from a man between 50 and 59 years old with acute or convalescent COVID-19. In DNA form, the CDR3 reads TGTGCCAGCAGCCATCCGGGGGTCAGCAACACCGGGGAGCTGTTTTTT. Protein sequence: CASSHPGVSNTGELFF.